These 14 T cell receptor beta chains came from one sample sequenced in a study of metastatic and nonmetastatic thyroid tumors. Using MiXCR, TCRdb re-called clones from the PCR reads. The sample records 37,000 or so clones, roughly 17% being singletons. No treatment of any kind had been given to any patient before thyroid surgery. The sample consisted of blood. These receptors all come from a male donor with papillary thyroid cancer or a benign thyroid nodule (not recorded which). Some clones in this sample may be carry-over from other donors' samples.

This clone was observed at least ten times. The chain combines TRBV5-6 with TRBJ2-3, with D perhaps matching TRBD1 (5 bases). The CDR3 totals 14 residues. V was clipped by 2 bases and J by 2 bases, with 9 bases between them. CDR1 is SGHDT and CDR2 is YYEEEE in the germline V gene. In nucleotides, the CDR3 is TGTGCCAGCAGCTTTATCAGGGCCACAGATACGCAGTATTTT. Translation: CASSFIRATDTQYF.

A remark on this clone: This may come from a read error, since a much larger clone is one base off. J is TRBJ2-3 and V is TRBV5-4; D gene unclear. The CDR3 consists of 12 residues. Germline CDR1 is SGHNT and CDR2 is YYREEE (reference sequence). CDR3: CAISFNSDTQYF. In nucleotides, the CDR3 is TGTGCCATCAGCTTTAATTCCGATACGCAGTATTTT.

A note on this clone: A much larger clone sits a single nucleotide away, making a read error possible. The chain joins TRBV7-9 to TRBJ1-5; unclear D gene. CDR1 is SEHNR, CDR2 FQNEAQ, per germline (reference sequence). There are 12 residues in the CDR3. The DNA for the CDR3 is TGTGCCGGCAGCAAGGGCCAACAGCCCCAGCATTTT. Its translation: CAGSKGQQPQHF.

The table lists this clone with many counts. V and J are TRBV29-1 and TRBJ1-2; perhaps TRBD1 as D (5 bases). Between the trimmed V and J ends, which lost 5 bases and 4 bases, there was a span of 20 bases. The CDR3 runs 15 residues. The V gene's germline CDR1 is SQVTM and CDR2 ANQGSEA. As DNA, the CDR3 is TGCAGCGTTAGGAGACCCGACAGCGTGATCTATGGCTACACCTTC. It is translated as CSVRRPDSVIYGYTF. The entire variable domain, with the rest obtained from reference TRBV29-1 and TRBJ1-2, is as follows: SAVISQKPSRDICQRGTSLTIQCQVDSQVTMMFWYRQQPGQSLTLIATANQGSEATYESGFVIDKFPISRPNLTFSTLTVSNMSPEDSSIYLCSVRRPDSVIYGYTFGSGTRLTVV.

In its sample, this clone ranks as medium-sized. CDR3 DNA: TGTGCCAGCAGTTACTCCGGGACTACTTGGGGCAATGAGCAGTTCTTC. It codes for CASSYSGTTWGNEQFF. The J gene is TRBJ2-1, the V gene TRBV6-5, with 7 nucleotides matching TRBD2. Losses at the gene ends were 0 bases for V and 6 bases for J; bases not matched to a gene: 8. The length of the CDR3 is 16 residues. The V gene's germline CDR1 is MNHEY and CDR2 SVGAGI.

This chain links TRBV14 with TRBJ1-2; D is ambiguous. The germline gives CDR1 SGHDN, CDR2 FVKESK. V was clipped by 0 bases and J by 5 bases, with 7 bases between them. This CDR3 contains 13 residues. CDR3 nucleotide sequence: TGTGCCAGCAGCCAAGATTTTACATATGGCTACACCTTC. Amino acids: CASSQDFTYGYTF. The entire variable domain, with the rest obtained from reference TRBV14 and TRBJ1-2, is as follows: EAGVTQFPSHSVIEKGQTVTLRCDPISGHDNLYWYRRVMGKEIKFLLHFVKESKQDESGMPNNRFLAERTGGTYSTLKVQPAELEDSGVYFCASSQDFTYGYTFGSGTRLTVV.

About this clone: Sequence at one end of the junction differs from germline and may be a read error. The rearrangement links TRBV11-3 to TRBJ2-5, with D possibly being TRBD1 or TRBD2 (5 bases each). Germline CDR1 reads SGHNT; CDR2 reads YENEEA. This CDR3 spans 15 amino acids. CDR3 DNA: TGTGCCAGCGGGGCGGGTGTTACGCTCCAAGAGATCCAGTACTTC. It specifies CASGAGVTLQEIQYF.

This clone has at least ten counts. The CDR3 is CASSFSSRQETQYF. The CDR3 nucleotides read TGTGCCAGCAGTTTTTCATCCAGACAAGAGACCCAGTACTTC. The V and J genes are TRBV27 and TRBJ2-5, with no clear D. Deletions cut 3 bases from V and 2 bases from J, with 10 bases between. This CDR3 contains 14 residues. The germline V gene has CDR1 MNHEY and CDR2 SMNVEV (reference sequence).

This clone was picked up a small number of times. The CDR3 region is CASRDYSNQPQHF. DNA for the CDR3: TGTGCCAGCAGAGATTATAGCAATCAGCCCCAGCATTTT. The chain combines TRBV28 with TRBJ1-5; no firm D call. V shed 6 bases and J shed 0 bases, with 6 bases lying between them. This CDR3 is 13 amino acids long. CDR1 is MDHEN and CDR2 is SYDVKM in the germline V gene.

In its sample, this clone was seen many times. The chain employs TRBV18 and TRBJ2-5; a weak D match, TRBD1 (5 bases). Trimming took 8 bases from V and 5 from J, leaving 12 bases between them. This CDR3 is 12 amino acids long. CDR1 and CDR2 (germline): KGHSH, LQKENI. The CDR3 coding sequence is TGTGCCAGCGCCAGAAAGGGGGAGACCCAGTACTTC. It codes for CASARKGETQYF.

V usage is TRBV27 and J usage is TRBJ2-6; D may be TRBD2 (5 bases). The germline V gene has CDR1 MNHEY and CDR2 SMNVEV (reference sequence). The CDR3 length is 14 residues. Trimming took off 0 bases at V and 8 bases at J, with 8 bases between the two ends. The CDR3 here is CASSLSRGSNVLTF. CDR3 DNA: TGTGCCAGCAGTTTATCCCGGGGTTCCAACGTCCTGACTTTC.

The table lists this clone with many counts. The chain employs TRBV18 and TRBJ2-7; TRBD2 matches at 11 bases. V trimming: 5 bases; J trimming: 5 bases; junction bases outside the gene matches: 2. CDR3 length equals 13 residues. Germline assignment: CDR1 KGHSH and CDR2 LQKENI. CDR3 sequence (DNA): TGTGCCAGCTCAGGTAGCGGGAGGGACGAGCAGTACTTC. Its protein product is CASSGSGRDEQYF.

This chain links TRBV7-6 with TRBJ1-5, with TRBD1 matching 8 bases. The germline V gene encodes CDR1 SGHVS and CDR2 FNYEAQ. The CDR3 runs 17 residues. V lost 4 bases, J lost 0 bases, and 8 bases stayed unmatched. The CDR3 sequence is CASSSGQVGHSNQPQHF. The CDR3 nucleotides are TGTGCCAGCAGCTCGGGACAGGTGGGACATAGCAATCAGCCCCAGCATTTT.

CDR3 DNA: TGTGCCAGCAGCTGGGGACAGCCCTACGAGCAGTACTTC. This codes for CASSWGQPYEQYF. The chain links TRBV7-9 to TRBJ2-7; 7 bases fit TRBD1. V lost 4 bases, J lost 2 bases, and 2 bases stayed unmatched. The CDR3 loop spans 13 amino acids. CDR1 SEHNR and CDR2 FQNEAQ come from the germline V gene (reference sequence).